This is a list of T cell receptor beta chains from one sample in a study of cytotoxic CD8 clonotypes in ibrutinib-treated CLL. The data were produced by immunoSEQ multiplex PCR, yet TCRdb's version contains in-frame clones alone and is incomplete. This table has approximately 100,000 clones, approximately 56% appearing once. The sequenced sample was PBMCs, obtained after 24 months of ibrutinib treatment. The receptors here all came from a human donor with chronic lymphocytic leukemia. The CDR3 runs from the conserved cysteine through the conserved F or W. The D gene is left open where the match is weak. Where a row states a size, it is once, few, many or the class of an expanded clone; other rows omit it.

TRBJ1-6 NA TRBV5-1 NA CASRLDTAYNSPLHF TGCGCCAGCAGATTGGACACAGCATATAATTCACCCCTCCACTTT
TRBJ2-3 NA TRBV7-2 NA CASSLATSSTDTQYF TGTGCCAGCAGCTTAGCGACTTCTAGCACAGATACGCAGTATTTT
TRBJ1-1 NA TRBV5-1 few CASSFIGDDTEAFF TGCGCCAGCAGCTTCATCGGGGATGACACTGAAGCTTTCTTT
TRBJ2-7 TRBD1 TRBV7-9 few CASSLPGQGSAEYF TGTGCCAGCAGCTTACCGGGACAGGGGTCCGCGGAGTACTTC
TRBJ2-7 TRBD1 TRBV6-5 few CATHETGVPGYEQYF TGTGCCACCCACGAGACAGGGGTCCCCGGCTACGAGCAGTACTTC
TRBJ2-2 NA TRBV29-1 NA CSVAFRRGELFF TGCAGCGTTGCCTTTCGACGCGGGGAGCTGTTTTTT
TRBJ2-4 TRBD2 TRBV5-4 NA CASSTRTSGGAMNIQYF TGTGCCAGCAGCACGCGGACTAGCGGGGGGGCAATGAACATTCAGTACTTC
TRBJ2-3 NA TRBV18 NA CASSPAQGTDTQYF TGTGCCAGCTCACCCGCTCAGGGTACAGATACGCAGTATTTT
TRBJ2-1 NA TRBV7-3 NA CASSPRGGESYNEQFF TGTGCCAGCAGCCCCAGGGGGGGTGAATCCTACAATGAGCAGTTCTTC
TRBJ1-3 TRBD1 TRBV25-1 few CASSTPGQRNTIYF TGTGCCAGCAGCACTCCGGGACAGAGAAACACCATATATTTT
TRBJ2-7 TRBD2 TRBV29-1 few CSVELALAGGEQYF TGCAGCGTTGAATTAGCTCTAGCGGGGGGGGAGCAGTACTTC
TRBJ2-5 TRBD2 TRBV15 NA CATSRLLGGAQETQYF TGTGCCACCAGCAGACTCCTCGGGGGGGCCCAAGAGACCCAGTACTTC
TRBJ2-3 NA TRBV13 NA CASSLGPGTRDTQYF TGTGCCAGCAGCTTAGGCCCCGGGACCCGAGATACGCAGTATTTT
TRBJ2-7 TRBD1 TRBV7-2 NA CASSLAGTGSYEQYF TGTGCCAGCAGTCTCGCCGGGACAGGGAGCTACGAGCAGTACTTC
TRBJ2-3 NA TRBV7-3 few CASSHPGADTQYF TGTGCCAGCAGCCACCCGGGGGCAGATACGCAGTATTTT
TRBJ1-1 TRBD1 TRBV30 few CAWRGGDRGRTSEAFF TGTGCCTGGAGAGGGGGCGACAGGGGGCGAACGAGTGAAGCTTTCTTT
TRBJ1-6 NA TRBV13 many CASRSRTLPNSPLHF TGTGCCAGCAGATCCAGGACCCTCCCGAATTCACCCCTCCACTTT
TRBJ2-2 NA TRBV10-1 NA CASSEGILGVGELFF TGCGCCAGCAGTGAGGGTATTTTAGGAGTCGGGGAGCTGTTTTTT